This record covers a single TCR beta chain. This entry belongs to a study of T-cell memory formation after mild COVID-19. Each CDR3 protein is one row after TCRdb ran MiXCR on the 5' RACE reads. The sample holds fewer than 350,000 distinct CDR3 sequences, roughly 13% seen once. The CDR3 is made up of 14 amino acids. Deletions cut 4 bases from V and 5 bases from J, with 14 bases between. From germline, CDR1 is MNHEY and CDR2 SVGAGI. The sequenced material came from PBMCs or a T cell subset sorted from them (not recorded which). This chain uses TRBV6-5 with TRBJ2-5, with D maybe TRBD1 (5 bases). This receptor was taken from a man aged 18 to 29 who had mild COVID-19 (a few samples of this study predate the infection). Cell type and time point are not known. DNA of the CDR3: TGTGCCAGCAGTTCGATGCAGGGAATTGAGACCCAGTACTTC. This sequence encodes CASSSMQGIETQYF.